This TCR beta chain was captured in a study of T cell responses to AZD1222 COVID-19 vaccine (dated by TCRdb to the early 2020s). Broadly, across the study: Because spike-specific TCR depth and breadth did not differ between the two schedules, AZD1222 recipients who got a second dose at roughly 4 weeks were pooled with those who got a second dose at roughly 12 weeks. A total of about 240 trial participants underwent TCR sequencing, of whom nearly 210 received two doses of AZD1222 and some 25 received two doses of the MenACWY control vaccine. Trial participants were enrolled by age into subgroups of 18-55, 56-69 and 70-plus years, and about 150, 27 and 61 TCR-sequenced participants, respectively, were included in these subgroups.

Reading the label with the study, this specimen's time point is: baseline before first vaccination. Samples from vaccinated people were obtained from the UK trials COV001 and COV002, which included a single-blind randomized controlled phase 2/3 trial of AZD1222 (ChAdOx1 nCoV-19) in healthy adults. Trial participant PBMC samples were collected at day 0 and day 28 after the second dose for TCRbeta chain sequencing. Details on this clone: Its antigen target is currently unknown. No qualities accompany the bases; no much larger clone lies one base away.

The CDR3 regions of human TCRbeta chains were subjected to immunosequencing. As for the authors' bioinformatics: TCRs in the repertoires were compared against a reference library of SARS-CoV-2-specific TCRs that had been generated with the MIRA antigen-specificity platform. Breadth was defined as the fraction of unique TCRs that were SARS-CoV-2-associated. Depth was defined as the fraction of total T cells that were SARS-CoV-2-associated. Each spike-specific TCR was assigned to its reactive spike region and to a CD4 or CD8 class using the MIRA data. Log10-transformed breadth and depth values were compared by one-way ANOVA with Sidak's multiple comparisons tests. TCRdb re-hosts the immuneACCESS table, in-frame sequences only. Its copies lack some clones; in the studies checked, an unresolved V gene accounts for under half of them, and the cause for the rest is not known. The V and J calls and the clone size are those of that table, but D and trimming were determined from the DNA. Present in this sample are more than 85,000 clones, almost 85% of which were seen just once. About 15% of the sample goes to the ten largest clones.

The germline V gene provides CDR1 MNHEY and CDR2 SVGAGI. Reading from cysteine to phenylalanine, the CDR3 counts 14 amino acids. The CDR3 DNA has 42 bases and is translated from base 1. The germline ends are 11 bases apart after V is trimmed by 5 bases and J by 1 base. Beyond this particular receptor, the publication reports: Because no samples from the day 14 peak response were available, repertoires could be characterized only after the peak T cell response. The vaccine-associated CD4 TCRs covered the entire spike protein, and the dominant responses fell in regions 160-218 and 743-854. Participants were mostly white British, with more females than males. The authors suggested clonal diversity may have been underestimated. Nearly half of unique spike-specific TCRs reportedly recognized epitopes outside regions mutated in the B.1.351 and B.1.1.7 variants. In the small 56-69-year group, the increase in depth fell short of significance, most likely because of low power. A significant rise in spike-specific TCR breadth and depth was observed after two AZD1222 doses relative to day 0 and relative to MenACWY recipients. Conclusions about previously exposed vaccinees are limited, since just 5 or 6 AZD1222 recipients were seropositive for SARS-CoV-2 at baseline.

Sequences were derived from peripheral blood, sampled on day 0 of AZD1222 vaccination. The clonotype comes from an adult in good health. This receptor chain uses TRBV6-5 and TRBJ1-1; the D gene assignment is ambiguous. CDR3 sequence: CASSTRRGNTEAFF. The bases are TGTGCCAGCAGTACCCGGCGGGGGAACACTGAAGCTTTCTTT.